These T cell receptor beta chains were read from a single sample in a study of T cell responses to AZD1222 COVID-19 vaccine. Using immunoSEQ multiplex PCR, the repertoire was profiled, and TCRdb retains in-frame clones only, with some absent. The sample holds about 150,000 clones, around four fifths seen once. The sequencing here drew on peripheral blood, taken on day 0 of AZD1222 vaccination. The receptors here all came from an adult in good health. CDR3s include the opening cysteine and the closing phenylalanine or tryptophan. The D gene is left open where the match is weak. Clone size appears in some rows only: once, few, many, or a class for an expanded clone.

clone_size,j_call,v_call,cdr3_length,d_call,cdr3_nt,cdr3_aa
few,TRBJ2-3,TRBV9,14,.,TGTGCCAGCAGCCTCGTGGGGCTATCGGATACGCAGTATTTT,CASSLVGLSDTQYF
.,TRBJ1-2,TRBV3-1/TRBV3-2,13,.,TGTGCCAGCAGACCTGACAGCGGGTATGGCTACACCTTC,CASRPDSGYGYTF
.,TRBJ2-1,TRBV19,13,TRBD1,TGTGCCAGTATTGGGGACAGGGGGATTCGGCAGTTCTTC,CASIGDRGIRQFF
.,TRBJ1-2,TRBV6-6,11,.,TGTGCCAGCAGTTATAACTATGGCTACACCTTC,CASSYNYGYTF
.,TRBJ1-6,TRBV3-1/TRBV3-2,16,.,TGTGCCAGCAGCCGTGGGGATAGTGTGAAGGAGTCACCCCTCCACTTT,CASSRGDSVKESPLHF
.,TRBJ1-2,TRBV10-3,15,.,TGTGCCATCAGTGAATCCGGGACTCCATACTATGGCTACACCTTC,CAISESGTPYYGYTF
.,TRBJ2-7,TRBV6-6,17,.,TGTGCCAGCAGTCAAAGCCTAACAGATACCAGCTCCTACGAGCAGTACTTC,CASSQSLTDTSSYEQYF
.,TRBJ1-5,TRBV28,16,.,TGTGCCAGCAGGGTTCGTAGTTCGGGTATCAATCAGCCCCAGCATTTT,CASRVRSSGINQPQHF
.,TRBJ1-5,TRBV14,15,.,TGTGCCAGCAGCCAGGGGAGGGGGACTAATCAGCCCCAGCATTTT,CASSQGRGTNQPQHF
.,TRBJ1-6,TRBV5-1,15,TRBD1,TGCGCCAGCAGCTCCGACAGGGCGGGTAATTCACCCCTCCACTTT,CASSSDRAGNSPLHF
.,TRBJ1-4,TRBV4-2,17,.,TGTGCCAGCAGCCAAGAACCCAGAAATACCGGATTTGAAAAACTGTTTTTT,CASSQEPRNTGFEKLFF
.,TRBJ2-2,TRBV6-5,14,.,TGTGCCAGCAGCTACAGCCACAACACCGGGGAGCTGTTTTTT,CASSYSHNTGELFF
.,TRBJ2-3,TRBV5-1,12,.,TGCGCCAGCAGCCCTGACTCAGATACGCAGTATTTT,CASSPDSDTQYF
.,TRBJ1-4,TRBV6-5,13,.,TGTGCCAGCAGTCTCCGGGGGCAGGAAAAACTGTTTTTT,CASSLRGQEKLFF
.,TRBJ2-7,TRBV6-2/TRBV6-3,11,.,TGTGCCAGCAGTGCTCCGGGTCCACAGTACTTC,CASSAPGPQYF
.,TRBJ2-6,TRBV5-6,13,.,TGTGCCAGCAGCTCCCCTGGGGCCAACGTCCTGACTTTC,CASSSPGANVLTF
.,TRBJ1-5,TRBV30,17,TRBD1,TGTGCCTGGAGCCCACCCCCAGACAGGGGGTACAATCAGCCCCAGCATTTT,CAWSPPPDRGYNQPQHF
.,TRBJ1-1,TRBV28,15,.,TGTGCCAGCAGGCCGCCGCAGGGTTCGAACACTGAAGCTTTCTTT,CASRPPQGSNTEAFF
.,TRBJ2-6,TRBV6-1,17,.,TGTGCCAGCAGTGAAGCTCAGACTGGCTCTGGGGCCAACGTCCTGACTTTC,CASSEAQTGSGANVLTF
.,TRBJ1-1,TRBV19,13,.,TGTGCCAGTAGTTTCGCGTCCAACACTGAAGCTTTCTTT,CASSFASNTEAFF
.,TRBJ1-4,TRBV24-1,14,.,TGTGCCACCAGTGATTCCGCGGCTAATGAAAAACTGTTTTTT,CATSDSAANEKLFF
.,TRBJ1-5,TRBV2,13,.,TGTGCCATCTCGCGGGAGGGAGATCAGCCCCAGCATTTT,CAISREGDQPQHF
.,TRBJ2-7,TRBV27,14,.,TGTGCCAGCAGAATGGGGCGGGGAGCCTACGAGCAGTACTTC,CASRMGRGAYEQYF
.,TRBJ2-6,TRBV29-1,15,.,TGCAGCGTTGGGGACGGACTCTCTGGGGCCAACGTCCTGACTTTC,CSVGDGLSGANVLTF
.,TRBJ1-3,TRBV7-9,13,.,TGTGCCAGCAGCTTTCAAATCGGAAACACCATATATTTT,CASSFQIGNTIYF
.,TRBJ1-1,TRBV3-1/TRBV3-2,13,.,TGTGCCAGCAGCCAACAAATGAACACTGAAGCTTTCTTT,CASSQQMNTEAFF
.,TRBJ2-7,TRBV29-1,14,.,TGCAGCGTTGAAGATGTGGGGAGCTCCTACGAGCAGTACTTC,CSVEDVGSSYEQYF
.,TRBJ2-1,TRBV2,17,.,TGTGCCAGCAGTGCCTCGGGATTTCGGGCCTCCTACAATGAGCAGTTCTTC,CASSASGFRASYNEQFF
.,TRBJ1-5,TRBV5-8,15,.,TGTGCCAGCAGCCGGGGGTTGCAGGCGTATCAGCCCCAGCATTTT,CASSRGLQAYQPQHF
.,TRBJ1-2,TRBV6-1,16,.,TGTGCCAGCAGTGAACGACAGGCTAACCTAGCATATGGCTACACCTTC,CASSERQANLAYGYTF
.,TRBJ2-1,TRBV5-1,14,.,TGCGCCACCCAGGGGATCCCCTCCTACAATGAGCAGTTCTTC,CATQGIPSYNEQFF
.,TRBJ1-1,TRBV28,16,.,TGTGCCAGCAGCTCGAGTGGACGGCTAATGAACACTGAAGCTTTCTTT,CASSSSGRLMNTEAFF
once,TRBJ1-5,TRBV3-1/TRBV3-2,15,.,TGTGCCAGCAGCCAAACCCGGGGGGGGAGTCAGCCCCAGCATTTT,CASSQTRGGSQPQHF
.,TRBJ1-3,TRBV5-4,17,.,TGTGCCAGCAGCTTTAGAGGCGGGTCCGCCTCTGGAAACACCATATATTTT,CASSFRGGSASGNTIYF
.,TRBJ1-4,TRBV6-5,14,.,TGTGCCAGCAGCCAAGCCCAGGGGAGGGAAAAACTGTTTTTT,CASSQAQGREKLFF
.,TRBJ2-7,TRBV28,14,TRBD1,TGTGCCAGCAGTCTACCGGGACAGTACTACGAGCAGTACTTC,CASSLPGQYYEQYF
.,TRBJ1-2,TRBV27,14,.,TGTGCCAGCAGTCCCGGACAAGGCTACTATGGCTACACCTTC,CASSPGQGYYGYTF
once,TRBJ1-5,TRBV6-6,14,TRBD1,TGTGCCAGCAGGCCGGGACAGCTTAATCAGCCCCAGCATTTT,CASRPGQLNQPQHF
.,TRBJ2-3,TRBV6-5,15,TRBD2,TGTGCCAGCAGACTAGCGGGGGGGCGCACAGATACGCAGTATTTT,CASRLAGGRTDTQYF
.,TRBJ2-3,TRBV3-1/TRBV3-2,13,TRBD2,TGTGCCACGGGGACTAGCGGGGGAGGTACGCAGTATTTT,CATGTSGGGTQYF
.,TRBJ2-5,TRBV6-1,14,TRBD1,TGTGCCAGCAGTGACACAGGGGGCAAAGAGACCCAGTACTTC,CASSDTGGKETQYF
.,TRBJ2-7,TRBV7-2,14,TRBD1,TGTGCCAGCAGCCTGACAGGGTATGCCGAACAGCAGTACTTC,CASSLTGYAEQQYF
.,TRBJ1-4,TRBV28,13,TRBD1,TGTGCCAGCAGGTGGACAGGTCATGAAAAACTGTTTTTT,CASRWTGHEKLFF
.,TRBJ1-3,TRBV5-1,16,.,TGCGCCAGCAGCTTGGCCGTCGCAGTTGGGGGAAACACCATATATTTT,CASSLAVAVGGNTIYF
.,TRBJ1-1,TRBV19,13,.,TGTGCCAGTAGTATCATTCCAAACACTGAAGCTTTCTTT,CASSIIPNTEAFF
once,TRBJ1-2,TRBV15,12,.,TGTGCCACCGGAAAAGCTAACTATGGCTACACCTTC,CATGKANYGYTF
once,TRBJ1-1,TRBV6-4,13,.,TGTGCCAGCAGGCAAGGTTCGGGCACTGAAGCTTTCTTT,CASRQGSGTEAFF
.,TRBJ1-4,TRBV3-1/TRBV3-2,15,.,TGTGCCAGCAGCCAAAAGGGACTGTCACTGGGGAAACTGTTTTTT,CASSQKGLSLGKLFF
.,TRBJ1-6,TRBV5-6,16,.,TGTGCCAGCAGCTTAGGTTCGTATCCAAGGGATTCACCCCTCCACTTT,CASSLGSYPRDSPLHF
.,TRBJ2-7,TRBV28,14,.,TGTGCCAGCAGTCCTCCGGGACGGTCCTACGAGCAGTACTTC,CASSPPGRSYEQYF
.,TRBJ1-5,TRBV18,13,.,TGTGCCAGCTCACAGGGAGGGGATCAGCCCCAGCATTTT,CASSQGGDQPQHF
.,TRBJ2-7,TRBV5-6,15,TRBD1,TGTGCCAGCAGCTCGCAAGGGGGCCTCTCCTACGAGCAGTACTTC,CASSSQGGLSYEQYF
.,TRBJ1-1,TRBV5-1,13,.,TGCGCCAGCAGCCCAGGGACGAACACTGAAGCTTTCTTT,CASSPGTNTEAFF
.,TRBJ1-3,TRBV29-1,15,.,TGCAGCGCCACAGGCACCGGCCGCTCTGGAAACACCATATATTTT,CSATGTGRSGNTIYF
.,TRBJ1-5,TRBV12-3/TRBV12-4,13,.,TGTGCCAGCAGTTTAGCAGGGGACTTGTCCCAGCATTTT,CASSLAGDLSQHF
many,TRBJ2-2,TRBV10-1,14,.,TGCGCCAGCAGTGAGTCACCGGGCACCGGGGAGCTGTTTTTT,CASSESPGTGELFF
.,TRBJ1-2,TRBV30,13,.,TGTGCCTGGAGTGTAGGAGGGGTCTGGGGCTACACCTTC,CAWSVGGVWGYTF
.,TRBJ1-6,TRBV6-5,14,.,TGTGCCAGCAGCTTCCCGGGACCGATGGCACCCCTCCACTTT,CASSFPGPMAPLHF
.,TRBJ2-7,TRBV6-5,15,.,TGTGCCAGCAGTACCCATGCCGGCACCTCCTACGAGCAGTACTTC,CASSTHAGTSYEQYF